This passage covers 6 T cell receptor beta chains from one sample sequenced in a study of shared clonotypes between healthy human individuals. Repertoires were generated with immunoSEQ multiplex PCR, while TCRdb's copy carries only in-frame clones and drops some. The sample has 2 million to 2.5 million clones, around 95% seen once. Specimen: naive CD4+ T cells sorted from blood. Subset meaning: CD45RA+ positively selected. These receptors came from a man aged 18-30 years in good health.

This clone was counted a single time. The rearrangement uses TRBV2 and TRBJ2-3; 10 bases agree with TRBD2. The germline gives CDR1 SNHLY, CDR2 FYNNEI. The CDR3 totals 15 residues. The ends lost 7 bases at V and 3 bases at J; junction bases unmatched: 7. This CDR3 reads CASMASGSETDTQYF. Here the CDR3 DNA reads TGTGCCAGCATGGCTAGCGGGAGTGAGACAGATACGCAGTATTTT.

V gene TRBV6-5 combines with J gene TRBJ1-1; D is undetermined. Germline V gene sequence: CDR1 MNHEY, CDR2 SVGAGI. The ends were cut back, 6 bases at V and 1 base at J, with 9 bases in the middle. The CDR3 runs to 13 residues. The CDR3 bases are TGTGCCAGCAGCCGGCAGCAGAACACTGAAGCTTTCTTT. Protein: CASSRQQNTEAFF.

The chain links TRBV18 to TRBJ2-6; tentatively, D is TRBD2 (7 bases). Trimming stripped 4 bases from V and 7 bases from J, with 23 bases between. Per the germline V gene, CDR1 is KGHSH and CDR2 is LQKENI. The length of the CDR3 is 18 residues. The CDR3 loop is CASSLNGGGGSDANVLTF. The CDR3 coding sequence is TGTGCCAGCTCACTAAACGGAGGGGGGGGCTCCGACGCCAACGTCCTGACTTTC.

The CDR3 coding sequence is TGTGCTAGTGGTTTCACAGGACAGGCCCAACTCTCCTACGAGCAGTACTTC. Protein: CASGFTGQAQLSYEQYF. The chain couples TRBV12-5 to TRBJ2-7, with 7 bases aligning to TRBD1. Per germline, CDR1 LGHNT and CDR2 FRNRAP. With 3 bases clipped from V and 0 bases from J, the junction kept 11 bases outside the gene matches. This CDR3 contains 17 residues.

J is TRBJ2-2 and V is TRBV7-8, with D possibly matching TRBD1 (6 bases). Germline-derived CDR1 and CDR2 are SGHVS and FQNEAQ. This CDR3 spans 15 amino acids. The ends were cut back, 5 bases at V and 6 bases at J, with 16 bases in the middle. This chain's CDR3 is CASSPLQQGPGELFF. The DNA of the CDR3 is TGTGCCAGCAGCCCGCTCCAACAGGGACCCGGGGAGCTGTTTTTT.

The chain couples TRBV5-4 to TRBJ2-3, with 8 positions matching TRBD2. J gave up 4 bases and V 4 bases, and 20 bases lay outside the gene matches. CDR1 and CDR2 from the germline V gene are SGHNT and YYREEE (reference sequence). The CDR3 totals 19 residues. CDR3 in amino acids: CASSPLYGARLARSDTQYF. The CDR3 DNA reads TGTGCCAGCAGCCCGCTCTATGGGGCGAGACTAGCGAGGTCAGATACGCAGTATTTT.